This T cell receptor (beta chain) was captured in a study of blood T cell repertoires in COVID-19. Trimming cost V 1 base and J 0 bases, with 13 bases left between them. The length of the CDR3 is 17 residues. From germline, CDR1 is LGHDT and CDR2 YNNKEL (reference sequence). This clone has a single count. This table comes from immunoSEQ multiplex PCR, and its TCRdb copy is limited to in-frame clones, with some not included. This table holds tens of thousands of clones, approximately 82% found once. The J gene is TRBJ2-4, the V gene TRBV3-1 (or the pseudogene TRBV3-2), with a possible D match to TRBD2 (5 bases). The clonotype comes from a man between 50 and 59 years old with active COVID-19. The sample consisted of peripheral blood. CDR3 residues: CASSQAPQGLAKNIQYF. The CDR3 DNA reads TGTGCCAGCAGCCAAGCCCCCCAAGGACTAGCCAAAAACATTCAGTACTTC.